Included here is one T cell receptor beta chain sequence, with context. Its target antigen remains unknown. Base qualities are not recorded, but no much larger clone differs from it by a single base. The immunoSEQ Assay, a bias-controlled multiplex PCR, was used to amplify TCRbeta CDR3 regions from genomic DNA. The study's own analysis went as follows. Within the assay, amplification of reference gene primers was used to estimate how many nucleated cells each sample contained. To quantify the absolute abundance of each unique TCRbeta CDR3 rearrangement, sequence reads were collapsed and filtered. For each sample, productive Simpson clonality was calculated as the square root of Simpson's diversity index over productive rearrangements. As stored in TCRdb, this immuneACCESS dataset retains in-frame rearrangements with V and J assigned. A fraction of the clones does not appear; measured against another copy, unresolved V genes explain less than half of the discrepancy, and the remainder lacks a known reason. For V, J and clone size, that table is used; D and trimming come from the DNA. The sample includes about 75,000 clones, with more than 75% observed a single time. The top ten clones comprise roughly a fifth of the sample.

The data originate from a study of blood T cell repertoires in COVID-19 (dated by TCRdb to the early 2020s). Regarding the research as a whole: The collaborator samples originated in the United States, Italy and Spain and spanned the acute and convalescent phases of COVID-19. The material from the prospective study consisted of cDNA or gDNA derived from T cells, B-cell-depleted T cells, or PBMCs. The dataset comprised deeply sampled blood TCRbeta repertoires from subjects exposed to, actively infected with, or recovered from COVID-19. The repertoires were released in a freely available public database meant as a resource for research on the immune response to SARS-CoV-2. The samples were drawn from two sources: the first 160 participants of the ongoing ImmuneRACE study, and approximately 1,300 subjects contributed by 6 global collaborators. Nearly every sample came with metadata listing a de-identified subject ID, COVID-19 status, age in years and sex. Where HLA class I and class II types were available, the types were taken from metadata supplied by the sample provider, not from assay-based typing.

The collaborating institutions used their own protocols to collect whole blood in K2EDTA tubes. Collaborator samples were shipped for TCRbeta analysis as frozen whole blood, isolated PBMCs, or DNA extracted from either sample type. The CDR3 spans 12 residues, from the cysteine through the phenylalanine. The CDR3 DNA has 36 bases and is translated from base 1. Sequences SGHRS (CDR1) and YFSETQ (CDR2) are obtained from the germline V gene. At the junction V is shortened by 0 bases and J by 8 bases, with 8 bases in between. The study at large found these results: The amount of clinical and demographic metadata varied by source and participant and was provided uncurated.

The receptor was derived from a human donor in a cohort sampled during active COVID-19. This chain is built from TRBV5-1 and TRBJ1-2, with the D segment identity uncertain. The sample consisted of peripheral blood. The nucleotides read TGCGCCAGCAGCTTGGGAGGTAACGGCTACACCTTC. It specifies CASSLGGNGYTF.